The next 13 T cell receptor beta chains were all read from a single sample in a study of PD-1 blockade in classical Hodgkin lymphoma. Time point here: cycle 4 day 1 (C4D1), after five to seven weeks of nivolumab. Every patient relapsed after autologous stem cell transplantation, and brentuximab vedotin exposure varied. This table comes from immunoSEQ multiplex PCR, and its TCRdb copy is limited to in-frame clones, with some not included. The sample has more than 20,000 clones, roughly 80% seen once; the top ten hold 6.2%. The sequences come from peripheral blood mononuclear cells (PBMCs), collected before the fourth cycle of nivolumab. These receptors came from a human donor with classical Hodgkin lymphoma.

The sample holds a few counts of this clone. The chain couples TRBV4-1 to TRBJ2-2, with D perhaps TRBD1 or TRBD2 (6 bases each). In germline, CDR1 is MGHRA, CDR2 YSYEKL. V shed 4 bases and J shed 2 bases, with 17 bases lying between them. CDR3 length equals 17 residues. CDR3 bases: TGCGCCAGCAGCCGGCCCGGGAGAGGGGGAAACACCGGGGAGCTGTTTTTT. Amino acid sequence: CASSRPGRGGNTGELFF.

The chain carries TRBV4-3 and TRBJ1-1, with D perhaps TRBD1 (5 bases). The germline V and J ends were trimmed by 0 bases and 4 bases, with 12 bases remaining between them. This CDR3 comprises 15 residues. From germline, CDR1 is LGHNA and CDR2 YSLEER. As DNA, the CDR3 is TGCGCCAGCAGCCAAGAGCACCCCGGGACCACTGAAGCTTTCTTT. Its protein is CASSQEHPGTTEAFF.

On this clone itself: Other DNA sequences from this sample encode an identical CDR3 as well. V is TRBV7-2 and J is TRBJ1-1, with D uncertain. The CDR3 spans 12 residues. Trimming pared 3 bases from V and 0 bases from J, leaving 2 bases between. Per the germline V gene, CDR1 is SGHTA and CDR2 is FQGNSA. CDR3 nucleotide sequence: TGTGCCAGCAGCTTCCTGAACACTGAAGCTTTCTTT. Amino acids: CASSFLNTEAFF.

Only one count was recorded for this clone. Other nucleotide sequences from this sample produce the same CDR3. In DNA, the CDR3 is TGTGCCAGCAGCGAGATAGCGGGGGTATACAATGAGCAGTTCTTC. This codes for CASSEIAGVYNEQFF. This rearrangement joins TRBV5-6 to TRBJ2-1, with 9 bases fitting TRBD2. The length of the CDR3 is 15 residues. Germline-derived CDR1 and CDR2 are SGHDT and YYEEEE. V was pared by 4 bases and J by 4 bases, with 6 bases of the junction left unmatched.

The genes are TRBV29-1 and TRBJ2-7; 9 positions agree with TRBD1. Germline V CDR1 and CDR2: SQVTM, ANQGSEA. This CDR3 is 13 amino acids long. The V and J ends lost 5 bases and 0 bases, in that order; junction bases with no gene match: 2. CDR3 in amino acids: CSVTTGGSYEQYF. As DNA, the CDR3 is TGCAGCGTTACGACAGGGGGCTCCTACGAGCAGTACTTC.

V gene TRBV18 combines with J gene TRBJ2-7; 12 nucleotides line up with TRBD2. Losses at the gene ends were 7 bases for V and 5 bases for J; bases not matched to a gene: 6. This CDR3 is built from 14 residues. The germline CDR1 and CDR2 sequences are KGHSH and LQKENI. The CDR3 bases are TGTGCCAGCTTCCCTAGCGGGAGGGCCGACGAGCAGTACTTC. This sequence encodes CASFPSGRADEQYF. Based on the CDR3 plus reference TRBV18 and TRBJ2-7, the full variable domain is NAGVMQNPRHLVRRRGQEARLRCSPMKGHSHVYWYRQLPEEGLKFMVYLQKENIIDESGMPKERFSAEFPKEGPSILRIQQVVRGDSAAYFCASFPSGRADEQYFGPGTRLTVT.

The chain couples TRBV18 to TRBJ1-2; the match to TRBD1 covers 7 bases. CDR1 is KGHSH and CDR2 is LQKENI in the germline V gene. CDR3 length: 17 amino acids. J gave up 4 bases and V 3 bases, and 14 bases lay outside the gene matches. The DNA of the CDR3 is TGTGCCAGCTCACCGGCTTTCGGGACAGTGGGAGTCTATGGCTACACCTTC. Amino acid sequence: CASSPAFGTVGVYGYTF.

The CDR3 sequence: CASSTSGTSYNEQFF. CDR3 DNA: TGTGCCAGCAGCACCAGCGGGACCTCCTACAATGAGCAGTTCTTC. The chain employs TRBV9 and TRBJ2-1; 7 bases agree with TRBD2. In germline, CDR1 is SGDLS, CDR2 YYNGEE. The CDR3 totals 15 residues. The ends lost 4 bases at V and 0 bases at J; junction bases unmatched: 4. The full variable domain, with the rest looked up from reference TRBV9 and TRBJ2-1, is DSGVTQTPKHLITATGQRVTLRCSPRSGDLSVYWYQQSLDQGLQFLIQYYNGEERAKGNILERFSAQQFPDLHSELNLSSLELGDSALYFCASSTSGTSYNEQFFGPGTRLTVL.

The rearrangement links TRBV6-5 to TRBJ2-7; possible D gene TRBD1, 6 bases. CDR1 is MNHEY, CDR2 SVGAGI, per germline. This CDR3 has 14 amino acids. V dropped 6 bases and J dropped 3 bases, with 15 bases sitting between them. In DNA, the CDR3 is TGTGCCAGCAGCCGTCAGGGGAAGGGCTACGAGCAGTACTTC. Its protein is CASSRQGKGYEQYF.

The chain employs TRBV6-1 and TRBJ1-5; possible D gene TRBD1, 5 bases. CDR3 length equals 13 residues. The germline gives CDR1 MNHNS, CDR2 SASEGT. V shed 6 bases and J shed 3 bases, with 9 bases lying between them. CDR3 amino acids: CASRQVNNQPQHF. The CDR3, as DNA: TGTGCCAGCAGACAGGTCAACAATCAGCCCCAGCATTTT.

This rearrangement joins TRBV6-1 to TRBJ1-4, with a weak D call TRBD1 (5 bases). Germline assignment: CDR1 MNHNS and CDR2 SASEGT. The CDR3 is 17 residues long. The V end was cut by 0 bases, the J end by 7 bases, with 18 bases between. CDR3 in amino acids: CASSEAVSGRRGEKLFF. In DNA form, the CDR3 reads TGTGCCAGCAGTGAAGCAGTTTCAGGGAGGAGAGGTGAAAAACTGTTTTTT.

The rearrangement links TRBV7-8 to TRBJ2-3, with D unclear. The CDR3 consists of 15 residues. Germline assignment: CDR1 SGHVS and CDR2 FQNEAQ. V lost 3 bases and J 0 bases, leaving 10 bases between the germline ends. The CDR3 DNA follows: TGTGCCAGCAGCTTCCTCGGGCCGAGCACAGATACGCAGTATTTT. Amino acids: CASSFLGPSTDTQYF.

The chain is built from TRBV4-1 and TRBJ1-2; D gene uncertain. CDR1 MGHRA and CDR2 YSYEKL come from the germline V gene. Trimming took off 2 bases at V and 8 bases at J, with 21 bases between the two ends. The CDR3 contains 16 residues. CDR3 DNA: TGCGCCAGCAGCCAACCCATGACATTGGGAGTAAGGGGCTACACCTTC. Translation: CASSQPMTLGVRGYTF.